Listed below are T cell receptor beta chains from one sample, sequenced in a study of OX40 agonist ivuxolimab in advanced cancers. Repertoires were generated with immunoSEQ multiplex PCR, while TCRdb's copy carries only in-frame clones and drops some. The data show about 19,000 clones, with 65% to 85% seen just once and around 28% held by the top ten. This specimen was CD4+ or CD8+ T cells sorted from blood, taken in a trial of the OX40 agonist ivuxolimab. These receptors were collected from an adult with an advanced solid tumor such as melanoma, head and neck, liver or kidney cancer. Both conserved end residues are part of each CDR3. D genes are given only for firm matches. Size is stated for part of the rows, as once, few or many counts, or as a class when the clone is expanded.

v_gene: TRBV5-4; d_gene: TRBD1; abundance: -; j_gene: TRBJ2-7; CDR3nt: TGTGCCAGCAGCTTTTACAGGGGGTACTCCTACGAGCAGTACTTC; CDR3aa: CASSFYRGYSYEQYF
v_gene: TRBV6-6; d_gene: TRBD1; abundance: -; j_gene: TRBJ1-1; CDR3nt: TGTGCCAGCAGTTACCCCGGGACAGAGAACACTGAAGCTTTCTTT; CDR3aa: CASSYPGTENTEAFF
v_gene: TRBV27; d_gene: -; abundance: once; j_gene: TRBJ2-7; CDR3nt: TGTGCCAGCAGGGAACAGAAAACCTACGAGCAGTACTTC; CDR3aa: CASREQKTYEQYF
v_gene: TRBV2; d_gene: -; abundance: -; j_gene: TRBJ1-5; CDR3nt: TGTGCCAGCAGTGAAGCCATTGACTTACAGGGAGATCAGCCCCAGCATTTT; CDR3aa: CASSEAIDLQGDQPQHF
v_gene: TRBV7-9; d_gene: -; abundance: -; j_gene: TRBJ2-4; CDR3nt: TGTGCCAGCAGCTTGGCTCCAGGGAGGGGGGGCATTCAGTACTTC; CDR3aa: CASSLAPGRGGIQYF
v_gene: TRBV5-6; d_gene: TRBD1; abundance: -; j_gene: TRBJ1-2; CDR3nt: TGTGCCAGCAGCTTGCACCCGACAGGGGCAAACACCTTC; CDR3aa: CASSLHPTGANTF
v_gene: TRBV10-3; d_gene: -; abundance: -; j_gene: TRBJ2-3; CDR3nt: TGTGCCATCAGTGAAGCGGGTTACACAGATACGCAGTATTTT; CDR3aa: CAISEAGYTDTQYF
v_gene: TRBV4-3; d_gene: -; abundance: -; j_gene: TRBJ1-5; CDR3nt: TGCGCCAGCAGCCAAGATATTGTGGCGGGTAATCAGCCCCAGCATTTT; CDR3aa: CASSQDIVAGNQPQHF
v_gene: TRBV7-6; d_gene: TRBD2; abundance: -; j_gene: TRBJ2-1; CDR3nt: TGTGCCAGCAGCTTAGGACTAGCGGGAGGGAATGAGCAGTTCTTC; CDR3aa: CASSLGLAGGNEQFF
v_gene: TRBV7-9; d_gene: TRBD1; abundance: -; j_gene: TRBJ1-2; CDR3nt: TGTGCCAGCAGTTCCACCCCCGGACAGGGCCTTGCTAACTATGGCTACACCTTC; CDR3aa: CASSSTPGQGLANYGYTF
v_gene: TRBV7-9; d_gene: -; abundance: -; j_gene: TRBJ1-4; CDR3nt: TGTGCCAGCGCCCGGGGACGCGAAAAACTGTTTTTT; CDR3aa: CASARGREKLFF
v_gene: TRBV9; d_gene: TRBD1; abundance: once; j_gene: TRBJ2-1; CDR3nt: TGTGCCAGCAGCGAATGGACAGGGTCAAATGAGCAGTTCTTC; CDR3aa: CASSEWTGSNEQFF
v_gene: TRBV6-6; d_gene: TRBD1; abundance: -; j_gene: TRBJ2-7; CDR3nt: TGTGCCAGCAGTCCAGACAGGGGAGACTACGAGCAGTACTTC; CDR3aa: CASSPDRGDYEQYF
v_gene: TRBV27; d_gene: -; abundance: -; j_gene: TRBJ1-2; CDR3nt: TGTGCCAGCAGTTTATTTCCCGCACATGGCAGGGTCTATGGCTACACCTTC; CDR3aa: CASSLFPAHGRVYGYTF
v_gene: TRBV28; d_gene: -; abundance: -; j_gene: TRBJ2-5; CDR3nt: TGTGCCAGCAGTTCCCTAGGGCCGGGGTCAGAGACCCAGTACTTC; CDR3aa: CASSSLGPGSETQYF
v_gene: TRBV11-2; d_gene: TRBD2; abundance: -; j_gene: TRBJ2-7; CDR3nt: TGTGCCAGCAGCTTCTTGGCGGGAGGAGACGAGCAGTACTTC; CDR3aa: CASSFLAGGDEQYF
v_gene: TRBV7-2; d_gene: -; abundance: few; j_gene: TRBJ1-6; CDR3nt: TGTGCCAGCAGCTTATTTGGGGGAGGGGAGGGTTCACCCCTCCACTTT; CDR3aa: CASSLFGGGEGSPLHF
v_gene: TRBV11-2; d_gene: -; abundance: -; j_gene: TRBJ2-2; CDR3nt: TGTGCCAGCAGCTTAGCGTCAGGGGCGCGCGGGGAGCTGTTTTTT; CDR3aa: CASSLASGARGELFF
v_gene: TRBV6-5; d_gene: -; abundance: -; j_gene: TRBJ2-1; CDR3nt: TGTGCCAGCAGTCCTAGCGTCTCGTACAATGAGCAGTTCTTC; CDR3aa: CASSPSVSYNEQFF
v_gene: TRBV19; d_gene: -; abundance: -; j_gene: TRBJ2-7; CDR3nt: TGTGCCAGTAGTGATGACAGTGGGCTCGAGCAGTACTTC; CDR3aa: CASSDDSGLEQYF
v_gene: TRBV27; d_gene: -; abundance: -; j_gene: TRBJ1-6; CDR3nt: TGTGCCAGCAGTTACTCCGATAGCTCCTATAATTCACCCCTCCACTTT; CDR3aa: CASSYSDSSYNSPLHF
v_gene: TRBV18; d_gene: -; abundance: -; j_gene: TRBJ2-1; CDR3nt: TGTGCCAGCTCCCCCCGGTCCGACTCCACCTACAATGAGCAGTTCTTC; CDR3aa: CASSPRSDSTYNEQFF
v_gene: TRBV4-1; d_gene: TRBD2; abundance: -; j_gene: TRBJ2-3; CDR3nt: TGCGCCAGCAGCCTTTTAGCGGGAGGGCCCACAGATACGCAGTATTTT; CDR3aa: CASSLLAGGPTDTQYF
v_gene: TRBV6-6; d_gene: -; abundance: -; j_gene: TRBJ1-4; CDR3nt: TGTGCCAGCAGCCTCCTGGGGACACCTAATGAAAAACTGTTTTTT; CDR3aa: CASSLLGTPNEKLFF
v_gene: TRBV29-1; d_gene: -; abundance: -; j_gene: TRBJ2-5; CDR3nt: TGCAGCGTTGCCATAGAGACCCAGTACTTC; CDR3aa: CSVAIETQYF
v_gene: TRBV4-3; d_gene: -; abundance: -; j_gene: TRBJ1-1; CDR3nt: TGCGCCAGCAGCCCCGATGGAGGGAACACTGAAGCTTTCTTT; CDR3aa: CASSPDGGNTEAFF
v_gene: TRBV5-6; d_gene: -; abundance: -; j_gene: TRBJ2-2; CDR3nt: TGTGCCAGCAGCTGGAGAGGCAGGGGTACCGGGGAGCTGTTTTTT; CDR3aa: CASSWRGRGTGELFF
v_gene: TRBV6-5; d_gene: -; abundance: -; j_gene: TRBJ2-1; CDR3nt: TGTGCCAGCAGTTACAAGGAATCCTACAATGAGCAGTTCTTC; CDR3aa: CASSYKESYNEQFF
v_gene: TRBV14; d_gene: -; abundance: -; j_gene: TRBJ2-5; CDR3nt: TGTGCCAGCAGCCAACTTCGAGGGAAGGAGACCCAGTACTTC; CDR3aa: CASSQLRGKETQYF
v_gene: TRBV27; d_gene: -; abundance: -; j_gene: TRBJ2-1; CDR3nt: TGTGCCAGCAGCCAACAGAGTGAGCAGTTCTTC; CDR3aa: CASSQQSEQFF
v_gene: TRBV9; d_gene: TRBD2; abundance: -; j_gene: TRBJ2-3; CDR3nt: TGTGCCAGCAGCGTAGATGGTAGCGGGAGATATACGCAGTATTTT; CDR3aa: CASSVDGSGRYTQYF
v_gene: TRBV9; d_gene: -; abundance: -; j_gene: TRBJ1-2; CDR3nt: TGTGCCAGCAGCGTAGGGGCCAGCACCTATGGCTACACCTTC; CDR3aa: CASSVGASTYGYTF
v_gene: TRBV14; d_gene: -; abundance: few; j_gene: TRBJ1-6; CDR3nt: TGTGCCAGCAGCCTCAGGGTCGGGTCACCCCTCCACTTT; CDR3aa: CASSLRVGSPLHF
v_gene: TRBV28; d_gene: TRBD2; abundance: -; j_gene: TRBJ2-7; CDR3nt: TGTGCCAGCAGCGCTAGCGGGAGGGACTACGAGCAGTACTTC; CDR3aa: CASSASGRDYEQYF
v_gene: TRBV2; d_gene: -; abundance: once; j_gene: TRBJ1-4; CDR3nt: TGTGCCAGCAGGGCCCATGAAAAACTGTTTTTT; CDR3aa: CASRAHEKLFF
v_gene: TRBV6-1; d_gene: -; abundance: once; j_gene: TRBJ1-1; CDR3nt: TGTGCCAGCAGTGAGGAACCAGGGCTGAACACTGAAGCTTTCTTT; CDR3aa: CASSEEPGLNTEAFF
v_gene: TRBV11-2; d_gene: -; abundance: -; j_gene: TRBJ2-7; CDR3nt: TGTGCCAGCAGCTTAAAAGGGGCGACCTACGAGCAGTACTTC; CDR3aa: CASSLKGATYEQYF
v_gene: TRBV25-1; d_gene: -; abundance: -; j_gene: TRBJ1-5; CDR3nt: TGTGCCAGCAGTGAAAGGGCGCCGGCTCAGCCCCAGCATTTT; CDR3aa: CASSERAPAQPQHF
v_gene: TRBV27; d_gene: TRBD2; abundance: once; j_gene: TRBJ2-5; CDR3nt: TGTGCCAGCAGTCCAGAGACTAGCGGAGAGACCCAGTACTTC; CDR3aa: CASSPETSGETQYF
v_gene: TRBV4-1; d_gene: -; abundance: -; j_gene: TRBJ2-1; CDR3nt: TGCGCCAGCAGCCGAGTCGGGACTGACCTCAATGAGCAGTTCTTC; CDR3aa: CASSRVGTDLNEQFF
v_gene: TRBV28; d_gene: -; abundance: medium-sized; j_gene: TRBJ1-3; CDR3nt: TGTGCCAGCAGTCCCATCGCAGGGGATCCCTCTGGAAACACCATATATTTT; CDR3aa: CASSPIAGDPSGNTIYF
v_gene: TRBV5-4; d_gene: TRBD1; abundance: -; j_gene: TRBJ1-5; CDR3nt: TGTGCCAGCAGACCAGGGGGCGGGCAGTTCGGCAATCAGCCCCAGCATTTT; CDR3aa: CASRPGGGQFGNQPQHF
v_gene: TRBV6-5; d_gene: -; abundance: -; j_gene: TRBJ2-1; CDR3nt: TGTGCCGTCAAAGGGGTGCCTTACAATGAGCAGTTCTTC; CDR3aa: CAVKGVPYNEQFF
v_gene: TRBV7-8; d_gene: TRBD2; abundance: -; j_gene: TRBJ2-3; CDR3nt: TGTGCCAGCAGCTTAGTCTTAGCGGGGCCCGGGGATACGCAGTATTTT; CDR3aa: CASSLVLAGPGDTQYF
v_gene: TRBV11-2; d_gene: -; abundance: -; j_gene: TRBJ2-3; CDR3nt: TGTGCCAGCAGCGTCTGGACTCCAGATACGCAGTATTTT; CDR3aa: CASSVWTPDTQYF
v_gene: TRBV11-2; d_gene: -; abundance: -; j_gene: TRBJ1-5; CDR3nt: TGTGCCAGCAGCTTAGGCCATAGGGATCAGCCCCAGCATTTT; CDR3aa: CASSLGHRDQPQHF
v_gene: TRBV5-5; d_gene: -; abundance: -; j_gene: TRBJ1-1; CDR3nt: TGTGCCAGCAGCTCAGACAGTAATGAAGCTTTCTTT; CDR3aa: CASSSDSNEAFF
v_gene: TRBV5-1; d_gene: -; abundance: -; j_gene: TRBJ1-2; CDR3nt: TGCGCCAGCAGCTTTTCACGCGACTACAACCCTCCCTATGGCTACACCTTC; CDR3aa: CASSFSRDYNPPYGYTF
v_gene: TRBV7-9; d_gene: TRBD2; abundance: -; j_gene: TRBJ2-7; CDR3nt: TGTGCCAGCAGCGAGACTAGCGGACCCTACGAGCAGTACTTC; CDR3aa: CASSETSGPYEQYF
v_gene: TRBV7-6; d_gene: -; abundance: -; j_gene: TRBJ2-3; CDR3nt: TGTGCCAGCAGCCAGTCATTACGGGGACGGTCAGATACGCAGTATTTT; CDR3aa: CASSQSLRGRSDTQYF
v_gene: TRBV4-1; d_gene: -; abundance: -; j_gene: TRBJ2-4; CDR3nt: TGCGCCAGCAGCCAAGAGAGCCACCTCGGGGCCAAAAACATTCAGTACTTC; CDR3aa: CASSQESHLGAKNIQYF
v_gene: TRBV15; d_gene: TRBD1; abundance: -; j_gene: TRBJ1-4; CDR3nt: TGTGCCACCAGCAGAGACCCGACAGGGGGTGGGGAAAAACTGTTTTTT; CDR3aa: CATSRDPTGGGEKLFF
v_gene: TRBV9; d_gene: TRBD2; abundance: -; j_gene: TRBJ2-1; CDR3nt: TGTGCCAGCAGCGGGACTAGCGGGCGCAAAGGGCAGTTCTTC; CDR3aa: CASSGTSGRKGQFF
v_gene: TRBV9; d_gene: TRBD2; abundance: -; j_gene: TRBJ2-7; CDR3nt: TGTGCCAGCAGCCTTAGCGGGAGTGGAGGGTCCTACGAGCAGTACTTC; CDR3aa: CASSLSGSGGSYEQYF